The 8 T cell receptor beta chains below were found in one sample sequenced in a study of shared clonotypes between healthy human individuals. Terminally differentiated effector memory CD45RA+ cells were left out of the naive CD8 fraction, which was CD45RO-negative and positively selected for CCR7. Using immunoSEQ multiplex PCR, the repertoire was profiled, and TCRdb retains in-frame clones only, with some absent. The sample contains over 750,000 clones, 96% of which appear only once. Sequenced input: naive CD8+ T cells sorted from blood. The origin of the receptors is a man aged 25-45 years in good health.

The chain is built from TRBV7-2 and TRBJ2-7; 8 bases are shared with TRBD1. J lost 5 bases, V lost 0 bases, and 0 bases had no gene match. Germline assignment: CDR1 SGHTA and CDR2 FQGNSA. The CDR3 contains 13 residues. Written as DNA, the CDR3 is TGTGCCAGCAGCTTAGCGACAGGGGACGAGCAGTACTTC. As protein: CASSLATGDEQYF.

Notes on this clone: Additional DNA sequences in this sample encode the identical CDR3. The CDR3 DNA follows: TGCGCCAGCAGCTTGCGACTAGCGGGAGGCTACGAGCAGTACTTC. Translation: CASSLRLAGGYEQYF. J is TRBJ2-7 and V is TRBV5-1; 13 nucleotides match TRBD2. The length of the CDR3 is 15 residues. V shed 1 base, J shed 3 bases, and the junction held 1 base outside the gene matches. Germline assignment: CDR1 SGHRS and CDR2 YFSETQ.

The chain combines TRBV7-8 with TRBJ2-7; D might be TRBD1 (5 bases). V lost 5 bases, J lost 2 bases, and 10 bases lay in between. In germline, CDR1 is SGHVS, CDR2 FQNEAQ. CDR3 length: 13 residues. CDR3 bases: TGTGCCAGCAGCCAAGGACACACCTACGAGCAGTACTTC. Translation gives CASSQGHTYEQYF.

CDR3 sequence (DNA): TGTGCCAGTAGTATCCCAGGGACAGAACTAAATCAGCCCCAGCATTTT. It codes for CASSIPGTELNQPQHF. The chain combines TRBV19 with TRBJ1-5; 7 positions agree with TRBD1. J lost 4 bases, V lost 3 bases, and 9 bases had no gene match. CDR1 and CDR2 from the germline V gene are LNHDA and SQIVND (reference sequence). The CDR3 length is 16 residues.

The V call is TRBV11-3, the J call TRBJ2-1; the D is unclear. Per the germline V gene, CDR1 is SGHNT and CDR2 is YENEEA. The CDR3 loop spans 12 amino acids. Trimming removed 6 bases at V and 7 bases at J, with 10 bases between. The CDR3 bases are TGTGCCAGCAGTTCCCTCTTTAATGAGCAGTTCTTC. This translates into CASSSLFNEQFF.

The J gene is TRBJ1-1, the V gene TRBV5-6, with TRBD1 matching over 7 bases. The ends lost 3 bases at V and 3 bases at J; junction bases unmatched: 5. CDR1 is SGHDT, CDR2 YYEEEE, per germline. The CDR3 totals 14 residues. In DNA form, the CDR3 reads TGTGCCAGCAGCTGGGAGGACAGGCACACTGAAGCTTTCTTT. Its protein product is CASSWEDRHTEAFF.

The chain has TRBV7-8 and TRBJ2-2; 12 bases line up with TRBD2. Germline V gene data show CDR1 as SGHVS and CDR2 as FQNEAQ. The CDR3 length is 15 residues. V dropped 8 bases and J dropped 5; count of bases not matched to a gene: 6. The CDR3 spells CASRILAGGTGELFF. The CDR3 DNA follows: TGTGCCAGCCGGATCCTAGCGGGAGGGACCGGGGAGCTGTTTTTT.

The chain links TRBV29-1 to TRBJ2-5; 8 bases are shared with TRBD2. V lost 7 bases and J lost 0; bases outside the gene matches: 13. The length of the CDR3 is 16 residues. Looked up from germline, CDR1 is SQVTM and CDR2 is ANQGSEA. This CDR3 is CSAMGLVPQYQETQYF. The CDR3 nucleotides read TGCAGCGCCATGGGACTAGTGCCCCAGTACCAAGAGACCCAGTACTTC. The full variable domain, its missing parts supplied by reference TRBV29-1 and TRBJ2-5, is SAVISQKPSRDICQRGTSLTIQCQVDSQVTMMFWYRQQPGQSLTLIATANQGSEATYESGFVIDKFPISRPNLTFSTLTVSNMSPEDSSIYLCSAMGLVPQYQETQYFGPGTRLLVL.